The TCR beta chain described here comes from a study of shared T cell receptors in the human thymus (dated by TCRdb to the early 2020s). A note on the overall study: The study examined how the human thymus generates shared, self-reactive T-cell receptor alpha chains.

The library was obtained by the immunoSEQ multiplex PCR assay. TCRdb's version of the immuneACCESS table is confined to in-frame rearrangements and falls short of the full clone set. An unresolved V gene accounts for under half of the shortfall where checked; the remainder is of unknown origin. The sample data list about 710,000 clones, and more than 70% of these were observed just once. The top ten hold just under 0.0095% of the sample. With regard to this clone: Its antigen is still unknown. Base qualities are not provided; no much larger clone lies one nucleotide away.

These data are also associated with another study on human thymus T cells. From that second study: Immunologically healthy infants undergoing open corrective cardiac surgery for congenital heart defects in Finland were used as donors. The thymus tissue came from surgical resects taken out during corrective cardiac surgery. Both the thymic and the peripheral blood repertoires appeared to show biased V and J gene segment usage. The related research reported highly overlapping thymic TCR repertoires among unrelated individuals. The study used fewer than ten infant thymus samples plus four related peripheral blood samples to characterize TCR alpha and beta repertoires. Donor ages ranging from about 7 to 244 days were recorded, and several male and a couple of female infants were included in the cohort. Thymocytes were released mechanically from tissue and stored at -70 °C as pellets of 10-30 million cells. Genomic DNA was extracted from frozen cell pellets with a QIAsymphony instrument. The immunoSEQ multiplex PCR assay was used to amplify the TCRB and TCRAD loci from a standardized amount of quality-controlled genomic DNA. Amplicons spanned the V(D)J region at a length sufficient to cover the CDR3 and identify V and J genes. The commercial immunoSEQ service was used to sequence amplicons on an Illumina platform. Primer bias and sequencing errors were corrected as previously described, and TCRAD and TCRB definitions were based on the IMGT database. immunoSEQ Analyzer 3.0 and VDJTools were used for repertoire analysis, which covered basic statistics, V/J segment usage, diversity estimates, rarefaction and pairwise overlap. Chao1, ChaoE, Efron-Thisted, Shannon and inverse Simpson indices were used to estimate diversity, which was also estimated on datasets down-sampled to the smallest sample. Repertoire overlap was assessed by strict matching of CDR3 nucleotide sequence, V gene and J gene, and clustering was done by Jaccard-based multidimensional scaling. On average, thymus samples yielded some 810,000 unique TCRB clonotypes, whereas blood samples yielded some 85,000.

The sample taken for sequencing was thymocytes. This sequence originates from a boy under three years old with a congenital heart defect. Donor details come from another sample of the same person, matched by shared clones.

The nucleotide sequence reads TGTGCCAGCAGTGTTCAGGGTAAAAACTACTACGAGCAGTACTTC. It is translated as CASSVQGKNYYEQYF. Recombination connected TRBV2 to TRBJ2-7, with a weak D call of TRBD1 (5 bases match). Reading from cysteine to phenylalanine, the CDR3 counts 15 amino acids. The retained sequence is limited to the CDR3, 45 bases, with the frame set at the first base. The germline V gene gives CDR1 as SNHLY and CDR2 as FYNNEI. V was cut back by 4 bases and J by 3 bases, leaving a gap of 16 bases between them.